One sample yielded the 8 T cell receptor beta chains listed below, sequenced in a study of early T cells in non-severe SARS-CoV-2 infection. TCRdb redid the calling of the 5' RACE reads with MiXCR, one entry per CDR3 protein. This table has 70,000 to 95,000 distinct CDR3 sequences, 14% to 15% appearing once. The material sequenced was whole blood. Receptor source: an adult who was a healthcare worker with PCR-confirmed SARS-CoV-2 infection or an uninfected control (not recorded which).

This clonotype was seen only a few times. This chain connects TRBV24-1 to TRBJ1-1; TRBD1 aligns across 7 bases. In germline, CDR1 is KGHDR, CDR2 SFDVKD. The CDR3 totals 13 residues. J gave up 3 bases and V 7 bases, and 4 bases lay outside the gene matches. The CDR3 loop reads CATSRDSYTEAFF. Written as DNA, the CDR3 is TGTGCCACCAGCCGGGACAGCTACACTGAAGCTTTCTTT.

The chain combines TRBV9 with TRBJ2-1; D might be TRBD2 (6 bases). Germline V gene data show CDR1 as SGDLS and CDR2 as YYNGEE. Trimming shortened V by 4 bases and J by 7 bases, and 15 bases separated the two germline ends. There are 14 residues in the CDR3. The CDR3 nucleotides read TGTGCCAGCAGCCCCCGGCGGGGCCTAAATGAGCAGTTCTTC. Translating gives CASSPRRGLNEQFF. Supplemented by reference TRBV9 and TRBJ2-1, the full variable domain reads DSGVTQTPKHLITATGQRVTLRCSPRSGDLSVYWYQQSLDQGLQFLIQYYNGEERAKGNILERFSAQQFPDLHSELNLSSLELGDSALYFCASSPRRGLNEQFFGPGTRLTVL.

This clonotype was counted between two and nine times. The V gene is TRBV20-1, the J gene TRBJ2-3, with TRBD1 matching 12 bases. Trimming cost V 1 base and J 1 base; bases outside gene matches: 12. CDR1 is DFQATT, CDR2 SNEGSKA, per germline (reference sequence). The CDR3 runs to 19 residues. The DNA for the CDR3 is TGCAGTGCTAGAGTGGGACAGGGGGCGAAGGGTGAGGGCACAGATACGCAGTATTTT. This translates into CSARVGQGAKGEGTDTQYF.

J is TRBJ1-3 and V is TRBV6-6; no clear D. The CDR3 spans 16 residues. Germline CDR1 reads MNHNY; CDR2 reads SVGAGI (reference sequence). Trimming took 7 bases from V and 0 from J, leaving 16 bases between them. CDR3 nucleotides: TGTGCCAGCAAGCCTTCGACGATCTACTCTGGAAACACCATATATTTT. Protein: CASKPSTIYSGNTIYF.

This clonotype occurred a few times. This chain uses TRBV12-5 with TRBJ1-3; 7 nucleotides line up with TRBD1. CDR3 length equals 16 residues. The germline gives CDR1 LGHNT, CDR2 FRNRAP. Losses at the gene ends were 6 bases for V and 0 bases for J; bases not matched to a gene: 8. The DNA for the CDR3 is TGTGCTAGTGGGGGGGGACAGCTGAGCTCTGGAAACACCATATATTTT. This sequence encodes CASGGGQLSSGNTIYF.

In its sample, this clonotype was seen many times. The chain is built from TRBV7-2 and TRBJ2-5; D unclear. The CDR3 runs 11 residues. The V end was cut by 5 bases, the J end by 5 bases, with 6 bases between. CDR1 is SGHTA and CDR2 is FQGNSA in the germline V gene. The CDR3 loop is CASSPRETQYF. CDR3 in DNA: TGTGCCAGCAGCCCTCGTGAGACCCAGTACTTC.

The J gene is TRBJ2-1, the V gene TRBV19, with D perhaps TRBD2 (5 bases). The ends were cut back, 3 bases at V and 10 bases at J, with 10 bases in the middle. Germline CDR1 and CDR2: LNHDA and SQIVND (reference sequence). CDR3 length: 12 residues. CDR3 protein: CASSISAGEQFF. The CDR3 DNA reads TGTGCCAGTAGTATCAGTGCGGGCGAGCAGTTCTTC. The full variable domain, rest sourced from reference TRBV19 and TRBJ2-1, is DGGITQSPKYLFRKEGQNVTLSCEQNLNHDAMYWYRQDPGQGLRLIYYSQIVNDFQKGDIAEGYSVSREKKESFPLTVTSAQKNPTAFYLCASSISAGEQFFGPGTRLTVL.

This clonotype turned up a few times. The CDR3: CASSSDRRGGQETQYF. The CDR3, as DNA: TGTGCCAGCAGTTCAGATCGTAGGGGCGGCCAAGAGACCCAGTACTTC. V is TRBV12-3 or TRBV12-4 and J is TRBJ2-5; TRBD1 might be the D (5 bases). Deletions cut 4 bases from V and 1 base from J, with 16 bases between. This CDR3 is built from 16 residues.